This T cell receptor (beta chain) was sequenced during a study of cytomegalovirus exposure and HLA in healthy donors. Regarding the study as a whole: Immune exposure was documented only through CMV serostatus. An analysis was carried out at a later point. It showed that HLA-associated TCR beta chains were more clonally expanded than equally common non-associated chains.

In regard to this clone: Its antigen is currently unknown.

13 Jbeta primers and 60 Vbeta primers were used for the PCR. Some clones are missing from TCRdb's copy, which holds only in-frame ones; the method was immunoSEQ multiplex PCR. The repertoire holds around 230,000 clones, with roughly 80% as singletons. Germline V lookup: CDR1 MNHNS, CDR2 SASEGT. The CDR3 consists of 14 residues. V dropped 5 bases and J dropped 3; count of bases not matched to a gene: 5. As for the donors, each was a healthy bone marrow donor. At sampling all donors were nominally healthy, likely with unrecorded immune exposures. The sequence derives from a man between 35 and 55 years old in good health and CMV-seropositive. The chain carries TRBV6-1 and TRBJ2-7, with TRBD2 identical over 9 bases. Sequencing input: PBMCs. CDR3 sequence: CASSLREGLYEQYV. In DNA form, the CDR3 reads TGTGCCAGCAGTTTGCGGGAGGGCCTCTACGAGCAGTACGTC.